The 24 T cell receptor beta chains below were found in one sample sequenced in a study of neoadjuvant anti-PD-1 for oral cavity cancer. Here immunoSEQ multiplex PCR was the method, and the copy in TCRdb shows in-frame clones only, minus some. The sample records 13,000 to 15,000 clones, about 59% being singletons. Sequenced here: PBMCs, sampled before nivolumab (anti-PD-1) treatment. These receptors all come from a person between 35 and 79 years old with oral cavity squamous cell carcinoma.

This clone has only a few counts. The genes are TRBV4-1 and TRBJ1-2; D not resolved. The CDR3 extends over 15 amino acids. Germline V gene lookup returns CDR1 MGHRA and CDR2 YSYEKL. V was trimmed by 3 bases and J by 8 bases, leaving 19 bases between them. The CDR3 reads CASSHVGRKSGGYTF. Here the CDR3 DNA reads TGCGCCAGCAGCCATGTCGGACGGAAATCAGGAGGCTACACCTTC.

V is TRBV6-1 and J is TRBJ2-7; the match to TRBD1 covers 9 bases. The CDR3 contains 12 residues. Germline V lookup: CDR1 MNHNS, CDR2 SASEGT. The CDR3 sequence is CVAGTGSYEQYF. CDR3 DNA: TGTGTCGCCGGGACAGGGTCCTACGAGCAGTACTTC.

The chain couples TRBV27 to TRBJ2-7; TRBD2 agrees at 11 bases. This CDR3 has 14 amino acids. From germline, CDR1 is MNHEY and CDR2 SMNVEV (reference sequence). V was pared by 7 bases and J by 6 bases, with 8 bases of the junction left unmatched. The CDR3 here is CASKTGTSGFEQYF. In DNA, the CDR3 is TGTGCCAGCAAAACCGGGACTAGCGGTTTCGAGCAGTACTTC.

This clone was recorded only once. Written as DNA, the CDR3 is TGTGCCAGCAGCTTAGATCGACAGCCGTCCCTCTACGAGCAGTACTTC. Its protein is CASSLDRQPSLYEQYF. This chain uses TRBV11-2 with TRBJ2-7; weak D call: TRBD1 (5 bases). Germline V gives CDR1 SGHAT, CDR2 FQNNGV. V lost 0 bases and J lost 3, with 15 bases in between. The CDR3 length is 16 residues.

This chain links TRBV7-8 with TRBJ2-7, with 8 bases that match TRBD1. CDR1 and CDR2 (germline): SGHVS, FQNEAQ. The CDR3 consists of 14 residues. After removal of 4 bases from V and 5 bases from J, the junction contained 7 bases not matched to a gene. The CDR3: CASSYGQGRDEQYF. In DNA form, the CDR3 reads TGTGCCAGCAGCTACGGACAGGGAAGGGACGAGCAGTACTTC.

The chain carries TRBV18 and TRBJ2-7; 10 positions agree with TRBD2. The junction had 2 bases not matched to a gene; V was cut back by 1 base and J by 5 bases. CDR1 is KGHSH and CDR2 is LQKENI in the germline V gene. This CDR3 has 14 amino acids. CDR3 coding DNA: TGTGCCAGCTCACCACTAGCGGGAGGAAACGAGCAGTACTTC. It encodes CASSPLAGGNEQYF.

This rearrangement joins TRBV7-2 to TRBJ2-1; D is unclear. The CDR3 covers 16 residues. Trimming removed 1 base from V and 4 bases from J, with 14 bases in between. Germline V gene lookup returns CDR1 SGHTA and CDR2 FQGNSA. In nucleotides, the CDR3 is TGTGCCAGCAGCTTAGATGCAGCCCCCCGATACAATGAGCAGTTCTTC. Translation gives CASSLDAAPRYNEQFF.

CDR3 DNA: TGCGCCAGCAGCCAAGGGGCGGGGAACCTACCCGAGCAGTACTTC. This gives the protein CASSQGAGNLPEQYF. The genes are TRBV4-1 and TRBJ2-7; a weak D match, TRBD2 (6 bases). V lost 1 base to trimming and J lost 6 bases, with 16 bases between them. This CDR3 spans 15 amino acids. Germline V lookup: CDR1 MGHRA, CDR2 YSYEKL.

This clone has just a few counts. The chain links TRBV10-2 to TRBJ1-6, with a weak D call TRBD1 (5 bases). Germline V lookup: CDR1 WSHSY, CDR2 SAAADI. Between the trimmed V and J ends, which lost 4 bases and 8 bases, there was a span of 9 bases. The CDR3 consists of 13 residues. CDR3 bases: TGCGCCAGCAGTGTAGGGACGGATTCACCCCTCCACTTT. Protein: CASSVGTDSPLHF.

This chain links TRBV6-1 with TRBJ1-2, with 7 bases identical to TRBD1. In germline, CDR1 is MNHNS, CDR2 SASEGT. The V segment lost 6 bases and the J segment 4 bases; nucleotides outside the gene matches: 8. The CDR3 has 14 residues. The CDR3 DNA is TGTGCCAGCAGCGCGACAACAGGGGCCTATGGCTACACCTTC. It codes for CASSATTGAYGYTF.

The chain recombines TRBV27 with TRBJ1-2; possibly TRBD1 for D (6 bases). Trimming took off 3 bases at V and 8 bases at J, with 13 bases between the two ends. This CDR3 spans 13 amino acids. Germline V gene data show CDR1 as MNHEY and CDR2 as SMNVEV (reference sequence). The CDR3 bases are TGTGCCAGCAGTTTTAGAGGGGGAGGGGGCTACACCTTC. It is translated as CASSFRGGGGYTF.

Of note for this clone: A junction end diverges from the germline sequence, so it may reflect a read error. The chain links TRBV7-7 to TRBJ2-2; D may be TRBD2 (6 bases). From germline, CDR1 is SSHAT and CDR2 FNYEAQ (reference sequence). The CDR3 length is 16 residues. The CDR3: CASSLRSGGGAGELFF. The DNA for the CDR3 is TGTGCTAGCAGCTTACGGTCCGGGGGAGGAGCCGGGGAGCTGTTTTTT.

CDR3 amino acids: CASSSGRGLGQPQHF. CDR3 DNA: TGTGCCAGCAGCTCAGGGAGGGGGCTGGGACAGCCCCAGCATTTT. The chain employs TRBV7-8 and TRBJ1-5, with 7 bases matching TRBD1. Germline trimming cut 4 bases from V and 7 bases from J; bases unmatched to any gene: 10. The germline gives CDR1 SGHVS, CDR2 FQNEAQ. This CDR3 is built from 15 residues.

J is TRBJ1-2 and V is TRBV6-4; maybe TRBD1 (5 bases). Trimming left V 5 bases short and J 4 bases short, with 11 bases between. This CDR3 has 13 residues. Germline CDR1 reads MRHNA; CDR2 reads SNTAGT. CDR3 nucleotide sequence: TGTGCCAGCAGTCGGGGGGGGGTCTATGGCTACACCTTC. Its protein is CASSRGGVYGYTF.

The rearrangement links TRBV5-8 to TRBJ2-7; TRBD1 agrees at 9 bases. Trimming took 1 base from V and 4 from J; bases not matched to a gene: 6. CDR1 is SGHTS and CDR2 is YDEGEE in the germline V gene. This CDR3 has 15 amino acids. The CDR3 loop is CASSLYLDRGYEQYF. CDR3 nucleotides: TGTGCCAGCAGCTTGTATCTGGACAGGGGATACGAGCAGTACTTC.

The gene calls are TRBV30 and TRBJ2-2; possible D gene TRBD1, 5 bases. Germline V lookup: CDR1 GTSNPN, CDR2 SVGIG (reference sequence). Trimming left V 1 base short and J 8 bases short, with 14 bases between. This CDR3 contains 14 residues. The CDR3 DNA follows: TGTGCCTGGAGTGCCAGGGCGGCGAGAGGGGAGCTGTTTTTT. Amino acids: CAWSARAARGELFF.

The V and J genes are TRBV6-5 and TRBJ2-3; possibly TRBD1 or TRBD2 for D (5 bases each). Between the trimmed V and J ends, which lost 0 bases and 5 bases, there was a span of 9 bases. Germline V gives CDR1 MNHEY, CDR2 SVGAGI. This CDR3 region has 14 residues. DNA of the CDR3: TGTGCCAGCAGTTACTCTCTGGGGGTAGATACGCAGTATTTT. It yields the protein CASSYSLGVDTQYF.

This clone has only a few counts. The chain couples TRBV7-3 to TRBJ1-1; the D gene is possibly TRBD1 (5 bases). V was trimmed by 5 bases and J by 0 bases, leaving 7 bases between them. The length of the CDR3 is 13 residues. CDR1 SGHTA and CDR2 FQGTGA come from the germline V gene. CDR3 loop: CASSDSMNTEAFF. As DNA, the CDR3 is TGTGCCAGCAGCGACAGCATGAACACTGAAGCTTTCTTT.

The J gene is TRBJ1-4, the V gene TRBV6-6; 7 positions match TRBD1. This CDR3 region has 16 residues. The V segment lost 0 bases and the J segment 6 bases; nucleotides outside the gene matches: 7. Per germline, CDR1 MNHNY and CDR2 SVGAGI (reference sequence). CDR3 nucleotide sequence: TGTGCCAGCAGTTACTCGTCGGCAGGGGGGGATGAAAAACTGTTTTTT. Protein sequence: CASSYSSAGGDEKLFF.

V is TRBV30 and J is TRBJ1-5, with D unresolved. Germline V gives CDR1 GTSNPN, CDR2 SVGIG (reference sequence). V was shortened by 2 bases and J by 4 bases, with 15 bases between the two germline ends. The CDR3 sequence is 15 residues long. CDR3 sequence: CAWSPPRDLNQPQHF. CDR3 DNA: TGTGCCTGGAGTCCACCCCGGGATCTTAATCAGCCCCAGCATTTT.

The chain joins TRBV30 to TRBJ2-7; D uncertain. Deletions cut 0 bases from V and 9 bases from J, with 9 bases between. Germline-derived CDR1 and CDR2 are GTSNPN and SVGIG (reference sequence). CDR3 length equals 11 residues. CDR3 nucleotide sequence: TGTGCCTGGAGTGTACGCGGCAGGCAGTACTTC. It codes for CAWSVRGRQYF.

This clone occurred a few times. The rearrangement joins TRBV7-9 to TRBJ2-1; maybe TRBD1 (6 bases). The germline V gene encodes CDR1 SEHNR and CDR2 FQNEAQ (reference sequence). V dropped 1 base and J dropped 8 bases, with 12 bases sitting between them. The CDR3 consists of 14 residues. CDR3: CASSLDTGFDEQFF. In DNA, the CDR3 is TGTGCCAGCAGCTTAGATACAGGGTTCGATGAGCAGTTCTTC.

The V call is TRBV10-3, the J call TRBJ1-6; D not certain. The germline V gene encodes CDR1 ENHRY and CDR2 SYGVKD. Trimming pared 2 bases from V and 15 bases from J, leaving 11 bases between. This CDR3 has 12 residues. Here the CDR3 DNA reads TGTGCCATCAGTGAGACGGATCATGGCCTCCACTTT. This gives the protein CAISETDHGLHF.

The chain recombines TRBV7-2 with TRBJ2-1; no clear D. Trimming left V 1 base short and J 9 bases short, with 4 bases between. The CDR3 loop spans 11 amino acids. CDR1 SGHTA and CDR2 FQGNSA come from the germline V gene. DNA of the CDR3: TGTGCCAGCAGCTTAGGGGGTGAGCAGTTCTTC. This sequence encodes CASSLGGEQFF.